The table lists the clone carrying this T cell receptor beta chain with a count of one. Its antigen is still unknown. These data belong to a study of shared clonotypes between healthy human individuals. On the study more broadly: CD4 naive cells filled three plates per donor, CD4 memory three, CD8 naive two and CD8 memory one. General study results and limits: Non-shared clonotypes showed lower generation probabilities than clonotypes common to all four donors.

Libraries were prepared by immunoSEQ multiplex PCR; TCRdb keeps only in-frame clonotypes and omits some of them. Of some 650,000 clones in the sample, 97% were seen once. This CDR3 contains 15 residues. Germline CDR1 LNHDA, CDR2 SQIVND (reference sequence). Unmatched junction bases numbered 6, after V lost 3 bases and J lost 4 bases. The gene calls are TRBV19 and TRBJ1-5; the match to TRBD1 covers 7 bases. The specimen sequenced was naive CD4+ T cells sorted from blood. Subset in this sample: CD45RA+ positively selected. The TCR comes from a woman aged 25-40 years in good health. The CDR3 loop reads CASSIIGDSNQPQHF. CDR3 coding DNA: TGTGCCAGTAGTATCATCGGGGACAGTAATCAGCCCCAGCATTTT.